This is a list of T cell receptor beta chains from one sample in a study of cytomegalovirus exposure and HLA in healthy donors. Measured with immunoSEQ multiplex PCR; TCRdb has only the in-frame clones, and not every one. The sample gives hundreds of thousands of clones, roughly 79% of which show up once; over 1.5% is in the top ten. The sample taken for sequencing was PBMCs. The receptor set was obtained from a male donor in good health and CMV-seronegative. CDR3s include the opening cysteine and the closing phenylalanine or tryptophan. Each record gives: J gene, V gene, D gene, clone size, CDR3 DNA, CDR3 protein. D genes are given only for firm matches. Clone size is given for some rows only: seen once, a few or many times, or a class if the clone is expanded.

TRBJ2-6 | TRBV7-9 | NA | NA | TGTGCCAGCAGCTTAAGACTCGCAGGGTACACTGGGGCCAACGTCCTGACTTTC | CASSLRLAGYTGANVLTF
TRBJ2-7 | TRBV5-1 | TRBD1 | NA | TGCGCCAGCAGCTTGGCATCCGGGACAGGGGGCTACGAGCAGTACTTC | CASSLASGTGGYEQYF
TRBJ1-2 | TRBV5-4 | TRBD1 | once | TGTGCCAGCAGCCACGACAGGGGCGATGGCTACACCTTC | CASSHDRGDGYTF
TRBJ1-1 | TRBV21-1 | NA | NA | TGTGCCAGCAGCAAAGGACAGAACACTGAAGCTTTCTTT | CASSKGQNTEAFF
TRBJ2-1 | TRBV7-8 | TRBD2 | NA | TGTGCCAGCAGCTGGGAGCCTAGCGGGGGGCCCAATGAGCAGTTCTTC | CASSWEPSGGPNEQFF
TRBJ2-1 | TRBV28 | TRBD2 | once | TGTGCCAGCAGTTTATCCCGGGACTACCGCGATGAGCAGTTCTTC | CASSLSRDYRDEQFF
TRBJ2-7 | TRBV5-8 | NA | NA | TGTGCCAGCAGCTTCGTCGTTTGGCCTCTCTCCTACGAGCAGTACTTC | CASSFVVWPLSYEQYF
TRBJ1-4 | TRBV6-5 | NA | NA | TGTGCCAGCAGTTCGGACATCGGTAGGGGGAATGAAAAACTGTTTTTT | CASSSDIGRGNEKLFF
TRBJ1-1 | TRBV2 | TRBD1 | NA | TGTGCCAGCAGTGAACGGGGACAGGGGATTACTGAAGCTTTCTTT | CASSERGQGITEAFF
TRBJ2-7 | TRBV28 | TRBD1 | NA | TGTGCCAGCAGTTCACAACGGTGGGGACAGCTATTCTCCTACGAGCAGTACTTC | CASSSQRWGQLFSYEQYF
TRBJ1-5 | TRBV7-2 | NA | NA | TGTGCCAGCAGCTTATCAGGGAGGAATCAGCCCCAGCATTTT | CASSLSGRNQPQHF
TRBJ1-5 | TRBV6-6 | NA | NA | TGTGCCAGCAGATCCAGGACAGTTAGCAATCAGCCCCAGCATTTT | CASRSRTVSNQPQHF
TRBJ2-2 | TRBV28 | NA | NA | TGTGCCAGCAGTTTATTACAGAACACCGGGGAGCTGTTTTTT | CASSLLQNTGELFF
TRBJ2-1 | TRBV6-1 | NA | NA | TGTGCCAGCAGTGAACCATCTTCCGGGGTACGTAAGGGAAATGAGCAGTTCTTC | CASSEPSSGVRKGNEQFF
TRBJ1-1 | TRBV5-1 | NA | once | TGCGCCAGCAGCTTGCAGGGGCCGAACACTGAAGCTTTCTTT | CASSLQGPNTEAFF
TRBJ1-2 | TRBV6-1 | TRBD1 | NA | TGTGCCAGCACCCCGGGACAGACCTGGGCGTATGGCTACACCTTC | CASTPGQTWAYGYTF
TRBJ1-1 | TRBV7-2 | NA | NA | TGTGCCAGCAGCTTACTTAGCATGAACACTGAAGCTTTCTTT | CASSLLSMNTEAFF
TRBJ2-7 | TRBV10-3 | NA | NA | TGTGCCATCAGTGAGTCAGGAGGCTACGAGCAGTACTTC | CAISESGGYEQYF
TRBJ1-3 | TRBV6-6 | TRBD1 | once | TGTGCCAGCACCCCGACAGGGATCTACTCTGGAAACACCATATATTTT | CASTPTGIYSGNTIYF
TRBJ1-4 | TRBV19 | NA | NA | TGTGCCAGCCGAAAGGGGCGGACTAATGAAAAACTGTTTTTT | CASRKGRTNEKLFF
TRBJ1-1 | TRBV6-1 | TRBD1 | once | TGTGCCAGCAGTGCATTCCGGGACAGGAGGACCACTGAAGCTTTCTTT | CASSAFRDRRTTEAFF
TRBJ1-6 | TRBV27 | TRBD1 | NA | TGTGCCAGCAGCCTTGGACAGGGTAATTCACCCCTCCACTTT | CASSLGQGNSPLHF
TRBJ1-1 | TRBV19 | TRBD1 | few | TGTGCCAGTAGTATCCCGACACGGGACAGGGTGAATATGAACACTGAAGCTTTCTTT | CASSIPTRDRVNMNTEAFF
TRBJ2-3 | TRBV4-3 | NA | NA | TGCGCCAGCAGCCAAGATCGGGCAGGGGGCACAGATACGCAGTATTTT | CASSQDRAGGTDTQYF
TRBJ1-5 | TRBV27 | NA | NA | TGTGCCAGCAGTCCCCGACAGACTTCTAGCAATCAGCCCCAGCATTTT | CASSPRQTSSNQPQHF
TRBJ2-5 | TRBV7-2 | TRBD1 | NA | TGTGCCAGCAGCTTATCCCCGGGACAGGGGGGGAAGACCCAGTACTTC | CASSLSPGQGGKTQYF
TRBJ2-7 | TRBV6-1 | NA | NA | TGTGCCAGCTTAGCAGGGTCCGTTTACGAGCAGTACTTC | CASLAGSVYEQYF
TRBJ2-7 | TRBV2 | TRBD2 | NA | TGTGCCAGCAGTGGAACGGGGGGGCCATACGAGCAGTACTTC | CASSGTGGPYEQYF
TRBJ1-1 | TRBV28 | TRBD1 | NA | TGTGCCAGCAGTTTGACAGGGGAGAACACTGAAGCTTTCTTT | CASSLTGENTEAFF
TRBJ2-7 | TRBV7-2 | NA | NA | TGTGCCAGCAGCACTACCTACGAGCAGTACTTC | CASSTTYEQYF
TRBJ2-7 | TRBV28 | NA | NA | TGTGCCAGCACCCTTCCTGGACAGGAGCAGTACTTC | CASTLPGQEQYF
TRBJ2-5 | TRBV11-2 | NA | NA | TGTGCCAGCAGCTTCAGGGTGGGGGAGACCCAGTACTTC | CASSFRVGETQYF
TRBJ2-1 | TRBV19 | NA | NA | TGTGCCAGTAGTATCGGGGGACCTCCCAATGAGCAGTTCTTC | CASSIGGPPNEQFF
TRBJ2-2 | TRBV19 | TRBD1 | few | TGTGCCAGTAGAAAGGCTACAGGGGACACCGGGGAGCTGTTTTTT | CASRKATGDTGELFF
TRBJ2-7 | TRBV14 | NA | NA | TGTGCCAGCAGCCGTACTAGGAGGGGCACGGGGGAGCAGTACTTC | CASSRTRRGTGEQYF
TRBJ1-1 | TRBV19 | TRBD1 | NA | TGTGCCAGTAGTCTTCGGACAGGCATGAACACTGAAGCTTTCTTT | CASSLRTGMNTEAFF
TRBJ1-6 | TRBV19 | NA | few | TGTGCCAGTAGTTGGACTCCCAGCAGATCGCCACCCCTCCACTTT | CASSWTPSRSPPLHF
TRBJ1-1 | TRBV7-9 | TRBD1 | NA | TGTGCCAGCAGCGAGACAGGGACGAACACTGAAGCTTTCTTT | CASSETGTNTEAFF
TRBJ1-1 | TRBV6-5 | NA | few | TGTGCCAGCAGGTTACTAAGGCCCTTGGGCACTGAAGCTTTCTTT | CASRLLRPLGTEAFF
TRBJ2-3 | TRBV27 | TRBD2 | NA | TGTGCCAGCGGACGAGGGACTAGCGGGAGAGATACGCAGTATTTT | CASGRGTSGRDTQYF
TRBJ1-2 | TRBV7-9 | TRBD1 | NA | TGTGCCAGCAGCTCGACAGGGCTGTATGGCTACACCTTC | CASSSTGLYGYTF
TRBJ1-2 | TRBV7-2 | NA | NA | TGTGCCAGCAGCGGCCTCACCACAGGGATAGCTAACTATGGCTACACCTTC | CASSGLTTGIANYGYTF
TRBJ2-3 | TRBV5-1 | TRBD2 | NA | TGCGCCAGCAGCTCCATAGCGGGAGGGGCGACAGATACGCAGTATTTT | CASSSIAGGATDTQYF
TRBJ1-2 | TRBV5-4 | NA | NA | TGTGCCAGCAGCCCGGACGGAGGCTATGGCTACACCTTC | CASSPDGGYGYTF
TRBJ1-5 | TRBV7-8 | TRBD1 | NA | TGTGCCAGCAGCTTAGCTAACAGGGGGCATGATCAGCCCCAGCATTTT | CASSLANRGHDQPQHF
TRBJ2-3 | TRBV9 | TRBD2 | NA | TGTGCCAGCAGCGTAGGCGGCGCGGGAGGGCCGGATACGCAGTATTTT | CASSVGGAGGPDTQYF
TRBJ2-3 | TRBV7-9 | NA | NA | TGTTCCAGCAGCTTAGGTGGGACTAGCACAGATACGCAGTATTTT | CSSSLGGTSTDTQYF
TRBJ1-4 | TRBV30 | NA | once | TGTGCCTGGAGAGGAGCGGCTGAGTTCGGGGAAAAACTGTTTTTT | CAWRGAAEFGEKLFF
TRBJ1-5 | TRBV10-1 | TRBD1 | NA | TGCGCCAGCAAGAGTCGGACAGGGAATCAGCCCCAGCATTTT | CASKSRTGNQPQHF
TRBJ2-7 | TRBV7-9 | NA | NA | TGTGCCAGCAGCTTGGCGCCTAGGGGGGGGAGCTCCTACGAGCAGTACTTC | CASSLAPRGGSSYEQYF
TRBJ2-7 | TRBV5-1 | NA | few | TGCGCCAGCAGCTTGGGTCTTGGTAGCGAGACCTACGAGCAGTACTTC | CASSLGLGSETYEQYF